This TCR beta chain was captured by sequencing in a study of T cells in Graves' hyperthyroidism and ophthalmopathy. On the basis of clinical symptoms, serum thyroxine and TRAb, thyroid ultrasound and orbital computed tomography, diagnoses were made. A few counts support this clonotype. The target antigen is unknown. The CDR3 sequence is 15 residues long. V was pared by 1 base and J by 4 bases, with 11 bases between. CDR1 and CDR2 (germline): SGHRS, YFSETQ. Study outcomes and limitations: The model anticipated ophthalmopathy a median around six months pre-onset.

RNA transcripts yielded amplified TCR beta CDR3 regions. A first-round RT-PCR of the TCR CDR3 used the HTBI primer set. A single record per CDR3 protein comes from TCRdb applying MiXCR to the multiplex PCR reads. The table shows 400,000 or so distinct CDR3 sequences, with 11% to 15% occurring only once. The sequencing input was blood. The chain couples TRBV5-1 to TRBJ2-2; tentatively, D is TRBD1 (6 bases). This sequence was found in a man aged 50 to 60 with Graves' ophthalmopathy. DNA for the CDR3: TGCGCCAGCAGCTTGAACAGGGCGGGCACCGGGGAGCTGTTTTTT. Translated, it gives CASSLNRAGTGELFF.